This TCR beta chain derives from a study of persistence of HIV-infected CD4 T cells. Overall study context: Multiple blood draws of up to about 180 mL, except two donors with single leukapheresis.

Remarks on this clone: The antigen remains unidentified.

Study-wide results and limits: Antigen-responding cells were enriched for degenerate expanded CDR3beta sequences.

This nonspecific control used anti-CD3/anti-CD28 bead stimulation of CD4+ T cells. Sorting selected CD4+ T cells upregulating both CD40 ligand and CD69. Suppressive ART was started during chronic HIV-1 infection in these adults. Donors had undetectable plasma HIV-1 RNA, under 50 copies/mL, for 4+ years. This was the immunoSEQ version 4 assay in survey mode. The repertoire was sequenced with immunoSEQ multiplex PCR; TCRdb's copy has only in-frame clones and lacks some. The top ten clones hold 1% of a sample with roughly 45,000 clones, around 89% of them seen once. Trimming took 0 bases from V and 4 from J, leaving 9 bases between them. This CDR3 is 13 amino acids long. Germline V lookup: CDR1 SQVTM, CDR2 ANQGSEA.

The receptor's source is an adult man with HIV who was CMV-seropositive. J is TRBJ1-1 and V is TRBV29-1, with D possibly matching TRBD1 (6 bases). Sequencing was performed on CD4+ T cells sorted from PBMCs after roughly 18-hour stimulation, taken from a patient who received antiretroviral therapy. The DNA for the CDR3 is TGCAGCGTTGAAGACAGGGGCCGCACTGAAGCTTTCTTT. This sequence encodes CSVEDRGRTEAFF. Full variable domain (outside the CDR3, taken from reference TRBV29-1 and TRBJ1-1): SAVISQKPSRDICQRGTSLTIQCQVDSQVTMMFWYRQQPGQSLTLIATANQGSEATYESGFVIDKFPISRPNLTFSTLTVSNMSPEDSSIYLCSVEDRGRTEAFFGQGTRLTVV.